These 30 T cell receptor beta chains came from one sample sequenced in a study of cytomegalovirus exposure and HLA in healthy donors. Amplification used 60 Vbeta primers and 13 Jbeta primers. Sequencing was performed with immunoSEQ multiplex PCR; in TCRdb, only in-frame clones are kept and a portion is missing. This sample has under 150,000 clones, with about three quarters found just once. The sample was PBMCs. The receptor set was obtained from a man younger than 40 in good health and CMV-seronegative.

V usage is TRBV5-5 and J usage is TRBJ1-4, with 11 nucleotides matching TRBD1. With 4 bases clipped from V and 3 bases from J, the junction kept 8 bases outside the gene matches. CDR1 is SGHKS, CDR2 YYEKEE, per germline (reference sequence). The CDR3 covers 17 residues. CDR3 DNA: TGTGCCAGCAGCCCGAGGACAGGGGGCAATGCTAATGAAAAACTGTTTTTT. It codes for CASSPRTGGNANEKLFF.

The CDR3 region is CASNRENEAFF. The CDR3, as DNA: TGTGCCAGCAACCGAGAAAACGAAGCTTTCTTT. This chain uses TRBV28 with TRBJ1-1, with D unresolved. The V gene lost 7 bases and the J gene lost 8 bases, with 11 bases spanning the gap. Germline assignment: CDR1 MDHEN and CDR2 SYDVKM. The length of the CDR3 is 11 residues.

The rearrangement uses TRBV9 and TRBJ1-6; 9 nucleotides align to TRBD1. From germline, CDR1 is SGDLS and CDR2 YYNGEE. This CDR3 is built from 15 residues. The trim removed 3 bases at V and 7 bases at J, leaving 5 bases unmatched. CDR3 nucleotides: TGTGCCAGCAGCGCACAGGGGGCTGTCAATTCACCCCTCCACTTT. It specifies CASSAQGAVNSPLHF.

The gene calls are TRBV7-2 and TRBJ1-2; TRBD1 matches at 10 bases. V lost 3 bases to trimming and J lost 8 bases; unmatched junction nucleotides: 3. Germline V gene lookup returns CDR1 SGHTA and CDR2 FQGNSA. The CDR3 totals 13 residues. CDR3 sequence: CASSFGTGVGYTF. In DNA, the CDR3 is TGTGCCAGCAGCTTTGGGACAGGGGTAGGCTACACCTTC.

V usage is TRBV5-1 and J usage is TRBJ2-5, with 15 bases lining up with TRBD2. Germline V gene lookup returns CDR1 SGHRS and CDR2 YFSETQ. Germline trimming cut 5 bases from V and 2 bases from J; bases unmatched to any gene: 1. This CDR3 spans 15 amino acids. CDR3 bases: TGCGCCAGCAGAGGACTAGCGGGGGGGCAAGAGACCCAGTACTTC. It yields the protein CASRGLAGGQETQYF.

This clone was detected only once. This chain links TRBV6-5 with TRBJ2-3; maybe TRBD2 (6 bases). CDR3 length: 14 amino acids. V was pared by 0 bases and J by 4 bases, with 8 bases between. The germline CDR1 and CDR2 sequences are MNHEY and SVGAGI. The DNA of the CDR3 is TGTGCCAGCAGTTACTCGGAGGGCCCAGATACGCAGTATTTT. Its translation: CASSYSEGPDTQYF.

V and J are TRBV9 and TRBJ2-7; D ambiguous. Trimming stripped 4 bases from V and 0 bases from J, with 14 bases between. The germline CDR1 and CDR2 sequences are SGDLS and YYNGEE. CDR3 length: 15 amino acids. The CDR3: CASSSSHSSSYEQYF. CDR3 sequence (DNA): TGTGCCAGCAGCAGTAGCCATAGCAGCTCCTACGAGCAGTACTTC.

The CDR3 protein is CASSLPSGVYSGELFF. CDR3 DNA: TGTGCCAGCAGCTTACCATCAGGGGTCTATAGCGGGGAGCTGTTTTTT. The V and J genes are TRBV7-3 and TRBJ2-2; the D gene is possibly TRBD1 (6 bases). Per the germline V gene, CDR1 is SGHTA and CDR2 is FQGTGA. This CDR3 comprises 16 residues. Between the trimmed V and J ends, which lost 2 bases and 7 bases, there was a span of 17 bases. Filled out from reference TRBV7-3 and TRBJ2-2, the complete variable domain reads GAGVSQTPSNKVTEKGKYVELRCDPISGHTALYWYRQSLGQGPEFLIYFQGTGAADDSGLPNDRFFAVRPEGSVSTLKIQRTERGDSAVYLCASSLPSGVYSGELFFGEGSRLTVL.

The chain employs TRBV11-2 and TRBJ2-7; TRBD2 aligns across 10 bases. V was pared by 5 bases and J by 4 bases, with 5 bases of the junction left unmatched. Germline CDR1 SGHAT, CDR2 FQNNGV. The CDR3 consists of 14 residues. The CDR3 protein is CASSATSGRYEQYF. CDR3 sequence (DNA): TGTGCCAGCAGCGCGACTAGCGGGCGTTACGAGCAGTACTTC.

The rearrangement links TRBV21-1 to TRBJ2-7; the table's D call, TRBD1, was not checked against the DNA. TRBV21-1 is tagged as a pseudogene. The CDR3 length is 16 residues. CDR3 amino acids: CASSTYLDRGPYEQYF. The CDR3 DNA reads TGTGCCAGCAGCACCTATCTGGACAGGGGCCCCTACGAGCAGTACTTC.

The V call is TRBV19, the J call TRBJ2-7, with 7 bases lining up with TRBD1. V lost 3 bases to trimming and J lost 4 bases; unmatched junction nucleotides: 9. This CDR3 has 15 residues. The germline gives CDR1 LNHDA, CDR2 SQIVND (reference sequence). CDR3 protein: CASSIRGGYYYEQYF. CDR3 DNA sequence: TGTGCCAGTAGTATCCGAGGGGGCTACTATTACGAGCAGTACTTC. Full variable domain (remainder filled in from reference TRBV19 and TRBJ2-7): DGGITQSPKYLFRKEGQNVTLSCEQNLNHDAMYWYRQDPGQGLRLIYYSQIVNDFQKGDIAEGYSVSREKKESFPLTVTSAQKNPTAFYLCASSIRGGYYYEQYFGPGTRLTVT.

The chain recombines TRBV29-1 with TRBJ2-1; D may be TRBD2 (6 bases). The germline V and J ends were trimmed by 3 bases and 9 bases, with 9 bases remaining between them. The CDR3 loop spans 11 amino acids. The germline V gene has CDR1 SQVTM and CDR2 ANQGSEA. The CDR3 DNA is TGCAGCGTTGAGGGGGGAGGTGAGCAGTTCTTC. Translation: CSVEGGGEQFF.

The chain has TRBV5-1 and TRBJ2-7; D perhaps matches TRBD1 (6 bases). Trimming removed 0 bases at V and 2 bases at J, with 9 bases between. Germline lookup yields CDR1 SGHRS and CDR2 YFSETQ. The CDR3 runs 14 residues. The CDR3 spells CASSLVGQTYEQYF. Written as DNA, the CDR3 is TGCGCCAGCAGCTTGGTTGGACAGACCTACGAGCAGTACTTC.

This clone was found a few times. The CDR3 region is CASSLTGNYGYTF. In nucleotides, the CDR3 is TGTGCCAGCAGCCTTACAGGGAACTATGGCTACACCTTC. The chain carries TRBV27 and TRBJ1-2, with D perhaps matching TRBD1 (6 bases). The CDR3 runs to 13 residues. Germline V gene data show CDR1 as MNHEY and CDR2 as SMNVEV (reference sequence). V lost 6 bases to trimming and J lost 2 bases, with 10 bases between them.

The chain couples TRBV9 to TRBJ2-6; a weak D match, TRBD1 (6 bases). V lost 6 bases and J 0 bases, leaving 16 bases between the germline ends. The germline CDR1 and CDR2 sequences are SGDLS and YYNGEE. CDR3 size: 17 residues. The CDR3, as DNA: TGTGCCAGCACCGAGGGACATCGCAACTCTGGGGCCAACGTCCTGACTTTC. Translated: CASTEGHRNSGANVLTF.

V usage is TRBV9 and J usage is TRBJ1-2, with TRBD1 identical over 7 bases. Trimming at V came to 4 bases and at J to 4 bases, leaving 10 bases not matched to a gene. Germline V CDR1 and CDR2: SGDLS, YYNGEE. This CDR3 comprises 15 residues. The CDR3 reads CASSPSPDRSYGYTF. The CDR3, as DNA: TGTGCCAGCAGCCCGTCCCCGGACAGGAGCTATGGCTACACCTTC.

The gene calls are TRBV30 and TRBJ1-5, with D perhaps TRBD1 (5 bases). The CDR3 consists of 13 residues. Trimming left V 0 bases short and J 5 bases short, with 8 bases between. From germline, CDR1 is GTSNPN and CDR2 SVGIG (reference sequence). This CDR3 is CAWSVGQDQPQHF. The CDR3 nucleotides are TGTGCCTGGAGTGTGGGGCAGGATCAGCCCCAGCATTTT.

The chain uses TRBV19 and TRBJ2-5, with D maybe TRBD1 (7 bases). Trimming pared 6 bases from V and 3 bases from J, leaving 14 bases between. CDR1 and CDR2 (germline): LNHDA, SQIVND (reference sequence). The CDR3 sequence is 14 residues long. CDR3 amino acids: CASSWRDSKETQYF. The CDR3 nucleotides are TGTGCCAGTAGCTGGAGGGACAGCAAAGAGACCCAGTACTTC.

The gene calls are TRBV7-2 and TRBJ1-6; 7 positions match TRBD1. The CDR3 contains 14 residues. CDR1 is SGHTA, CDR2 FQGNSA, per germline. V was clipped by 6 bases and J by 8 bases; unmatched bases: 7. The CDR3 DNA reads TGTGCCAGCAGTTCGCCGGGACAGTATTCACCCCTCCACTTT. Protein sequence: CASSSPGQYSPLHF.

The genes are TRBV14 and TRBJ2-7; D is unclear. V gave up 1 base and J gave up 6 bases, with 16 bases separating them. Germline CDR1 is SGHDN and CDR2 is FVKESK. The CDR3 covers 15 residues. The CDR3 DNA reads TGTGCCAGCAGCCAAGGAGAGGTCCGGAGTAGCGAGCAGTACTTC. The encoded protein is CASSQGEVRSSEQYF.

The V gene is TRBV7-2, the J gene TRBJ1-4; 10 nucleotides align to TRBD1. The V segment lost 5 bases and the J segment 6 bases; nucleotides outside the gene matches: 9. The CDR3 covers 16 residues. Germline V gene sequence: CDR1 SGHTA, CDR2 FQGNSA. CDR3 sequence (DNA): TGTGCCAGCAGCGCCAGACAGGGGGCAGAGGATGAAAAACTGTTTTTT. Its translation is CASSARQGAEDEKLFF.

This clone came up a few times. The chain recombines TRBV20-1 with TRBJ2-3, with no clear D. CDR3 length: 10 amino acids. Germline V lookup: CDR1 DFQATT, CDR2 SNEGSKA (reference sequence). Between the trimmed V and J ends, which lost 6 bases and 2 bases, there was a span of 3 bases. CDR3 DNA: TGCAGTGCCCTCACAGATACGCAGTATTTT. Its protein product is CSALTDTQYF.

The chain links TRBV10-1 to TRBJ1-5; weak D call: TRBD1 (5 bases). The CDR3 totals 13 residues. Trimming left V 9 bases short and J 1 base short, with 10 bases between. Germline assignment: CDR1 WNHNN and CDR2 SYGVQD (reference sequence). For the CDR3, the DNA is TGCGCCAGTGGGGGGGGGAGCAATCAGCCCCAGCATTTT. Translated: CASGGGSNQPQHF.

This rearrangement joins TRBV15 to TRBJ2-1; 7 bases line up with TRBD2. V shed 6 bases and J 7 bases; nucleotides not matched to a gene: 18. The V gene's germline CDR1 is LNHNV and CDR2 YYDKDF (reference sequence). CDR3 length equals 17 residues. The CDR3 loop reads CATREWEGLGSENEQFF. The CDR3 bases are TGTGCCACCAGGGAGTGGGAGGGCCTAGGTTCGGAAAATGAGCAGTTCTTC.

The table lists this clone with a few counts. This sequence joins TRBV10-3 and TRBJ2-6, with D possibly matching TRBD1 (6 bases). Germline V gives CDR1 ENHRY, CDR2 SYGVKD. The V gene lost 6 bases and the J gene lost 1 base, with 10 bases spanning the gap. This CDR3 has 15 residues. DNA for the CDR3: TGTGCCATCAGGGCGACAGGTTCTGGGGCCAACGTCCTGACTTTC. It codes for CAIRATGSGANVLTF.

V gene TRBV9 combines with J gene TRBJ1-1; 7 bases are a match to TRBD1. With V trimmed by 3 bases and J by 3 bases, 11 bases remained unmatched. Germline-derived CDR1 and CDR2 are SGDLS and YYNGEE. The CDR3 totals 16 residues. The CDR3, as DNA: TGTGCCAGCAGCGAGGGGGCGGTGAAGGAGGACACTGAAGCTTTCTTT. The encoded protein is CASSEGAVKEDTEAFF.

The rearrangement uses TRBV5-6 and TRBJ2-1, with D perhaps TRBD2 (5 bases). With 0 bases removed from V and 5 bases from J, the gap between germline ends came to 9 bases. There are 14 residues in the CDR3. Germline CDR1 reads SGHDT; CDR2 reads YYEEEE. CDR3 sequence (DNA): TGTGCCAGCAGCTTGGCCTTGAGGGACAATGAGCAGTTCTTC. Protein sequence: CASSLALRDNEQFF. The full variable domain, in which reference TRBV5-6 and TRBJ2-1 provide the parts outside the CDR3, is DAGVTQSPTHLIKTRGQQVTLRCSPKSGHDTVSWYQQALGQGPQFIFQYYEEEERQRGNFPDRFSGHQFPNYSSELNVNALLLGDSALYLCASSLALRDNEQFFGPGTRLTVL.

This chain connects TRBV6-5 to TRBJ2-1; D is perhaps TRBD2 (5 bases). CDR1 is MNHEY and CDR2 is SVGAGI in the germline V gene. V lost 2 bases to trimming and J lost 10 bases, with 12 bases between them. This CDR3 is 13 amino acids long. The CDR3 DNA reads as TGTGCCAGCAGTTACCTCACGGACTTCGAGCAGTTCTTC. Residues: CASSYLTDFEQFF.

CDR3: CASSLDRLGEAFF. The CDR3, as DNA: TGCGCCAGCAGCTTGGACAGGCTGGGGGAAGCTTTCTTT. The chain couples TRBV5-1 to TRBJ1-1, with a tentative D call TRBD1 (5 bases). Germline assignment: CDR1 SGHRS and CDR2 YFSETQ. This CDR3 spans 13 amino acids. V was cut by 0 bases and J by 8 bases, with 11 bases left in between.

This clone was seen only a few times. J is TRBJ2-2 and V is TRBV7-6; D possibly corresponds to TRBD1 (5 bases). Germline assignment: CDR1 SGHVS and CDR2 FNYEAQ. The V end was cut by 1 base, the J end by 4 bases, with 10 bases between. This CDR3 spans 15 amino acids. CDR3 sequence: CASSLGGGITGELFF. CDR3 coding DNA: TGTGCCAGCAGCTTAGGGGGCGGTATCACCGGGGAGCTGTTTTTT.